This T cell receptor beta chain derives from a study of beta chain features in type 1 diabetes (dated by TCRdb to the late 2010s). In terms of the full investigation: No differences in mean age, gender distribution, total cell number or subset yield were found between patients and healthy donors. Regulatory and stem cell-like memory subsets were isolated from only 8 patients and 8 healthy donors, whereas naive and central memory subsets came from all 28 donors. Across all samples, 107,917,701 sorted cells were examined, and cell number per subset correlated strongly with RNA yield. In the study, TCRB repertoires of sorted circulating CD4+ T cell subsets from recently diagnosed type 1 diabetes patients were compared with those of matched healthy donors. The full study reports these points: At VDJ recombination sites, patients with type 1 diabetes made fewer insertions and deleted more nucleotides, a pattern implying thymic rearrangement abnormalities. Because cDNA rather than genomic DNA was sequenced, highly expressing activated cells could have been over-represented, although no difference in activation and CD3 levels was found between groups. Because small numbers of individuals were included in the HLA sub-analyses, any influence of HLA type on TCRB rearrangement was left unresolved. A moderate but significant shortening of TCRB CDR3 length was observed in type 1 diabetes patients in all four CD4+ subsets. Shorter templates might have been favored by PCR, but patient and control samples were amplified and corrected together, so both groups would have been affected equally by any skew. Naive, central memory and regulatory TCRB repertoires appeared more similar among patients than among healthy donors.

From each donor, a single peripheral blood sample of approximately 110 mL on average was drawn into heparinised tubes. A BD FACSAria II and a panel including CD45RO, CCR7, CD25, CD127, CD95 and CD27 were used to sort naive, central memory, regulatory and stem cell-like memory CD4+ T cells. Every sorted population had a purity above 98%. PBMCs were isolated right away by Lymphoprep density gradient centrifugation and were stained directly, without culture. So that batch effects would be minimized, each experiment stained and sorted samples in pairs, pairing one healthy donor with one patient. A few counts support this clone. The antigen it recognizes is unknown. Base qualities are not provided; no much larger clone lies one nucleotide away. The High Capacity cDNA Reverse Transcription Kit was used to reverse transcribe all of the isolated RNA, meaning that expressed TCRB transcripts were what got sequenced. Naive, central memory and regulatory T cell samples underwent deep immunoSEQ sequencing, averaging roughly 3.5 million total reads per sample. Sorted cells were lysed in RLT buffer and RNA was extracted with DNase-treated RNeasy Micro or Mini kits, depending on cell number. Each cell subset was processed separately to prevent cross-contamination, with patient and healthy donor samples processed together. Using the immunoSEQ multiplex PCR, TCRB sequences were amplified from cDNA into 87-bp fragments spanning the CDR3 region. Sequencing of the amplicons was performed on the Illumina HiSeq platform. The authors' analysis ran thus. PCR bias was corrected computationally using synthetic template baselines, and reads within Hamming distance 2 were collapsed, with unmergeable singletons discarded. Reads were aligned against IMGT to assign V, D and J genes, CDR3 length and insertions or deletions at six rearrangement sites. Within each subset, clonotype counts were normalized to sorted cell number, after which true diversity and Gini coefficients were computed with the tcR R package. Repertoire sharing was quantified using the overlap coefficient calculated on TCRB nucleotide sequences. In its TCRdb copy, this immuneACCESS table keeps in-frame sequences only and misses some clones. Where compared with another copy, unresolved V genes explain less than half of these, and the others have no known cause. V and J calls and clone size are as listed in that table; D and trimming were resolved from the DNA. A total of a few hundred thousand clones appear in this sample, 8% to 10% of them only once. Clones ranked in the top ten supply about 0.6% of the sample.

Sequencing was carried out using central memory CD4+ T cells from blood. The receptor comes from a man aged 25 to 45 with type 1 diabetes.

The CDR3 amino acid sequence is: CASSQSTVAKNIQYF. The DNA sequence is TGCGCCAGCAGCCAATCGACGGTAGCCAAAAACATTCAGTACTTC. The V gene is TRBV4-1 and the J gene is TRBJ2-4; no confident D gene assignment can be made. V and J lose 2 bases and 0 bases, and a span of 8 bases separates them. The germline V gene supplies CDR1 MGHRA and CDR2 YSYEKL. The CDR3 sequence holds 15 residues, the cysteine and phenylalanine included. Of the read, only the CDR3 DNA is kept; its 45 bases are in frame from base 1.